These T cell receptor beta chains were read from a single sample in a study of blood T cell repertoires in COVID-19. Profiled with immunoSEQ multiplex PCR; TCRdb holds only in-frame clones, not every one. The table lists about 150,000 clones, about 85% of them singletons. The sequenced material came from peripheral blood. The receptors were gathered from a man aged 60 to 69 with COVID-19, enrolled during active disease. CDR3s include the opening cysteine and the closing phenylalanine or tryptophan. A D gene is named only where the DNA matches it firmly. Size is stated for part of the rows, as once, few or many counts, or as a class when the clone is expanded.

TRBD2	15	TRBV7-7	TRBJ2-1	NA	CASSQDSGGYNEQFF	TGTGCTAGCAGCCAGGATAGCGGGGGGTACAATGAGCAGTTCTTC
NA	11	TRBV19	TRBJ1-2	NA	CASSIDGGYTF	TGTGCCAGTAGTATAGACGGGGGCTACACCTTC
NA	14	TRBV6-6	TRBJ2-1	NA	CASGLAGRINEQFF	TGTGCCAGCGGCCTCGCCGGCAGGATCAATGAGCAGTTCTTC
TRBD1	16	TRBV19	TRBJ1-2	NA	CASSIVTGTGRYGYTF	TGTGCCAGTAGTATCGTTACCGGGACAGGGCGGTATGGCTACACCTTC
TRBD2	17	TRBV5-4	TRBJ2-3	once	CASSPAGLAGGTDTQYF	TGTGCCAGCAGCCCCGCCGGACTAGCGGGGGGCACAGATACGCAGTATTTT
NA	14	TRBV11-2	TRBJ2-7	once	CASSLDWGPYEQYF	TGTGCCAGCAGCTTAGACTGGGGGCCGTACGAGCAGTACTTC
NA	15	TRBV7-2	TRBJ1-6	NA	CASSLGQGTSSPLHF	TGTGCCAGCAGCTTGGGTCAGGGGACGAGTTCACCCCTCCACTTT
TRBD1	14	TRBV16	TRBJ1-1	NA	CASSQSPLTGAAFF	TGTGCCAGCAGCCAATCCCCCTTGACAGGGGCAGCTTTCTTT
NA	15	TRBV4-2	TRBJ2-7	NA	CASSQGSTVTYEQYF	TGTGCCAGCAGCCAAGGGTCTACGGTGACCTACGAGCAGTACTTC
TRBD1	15	TRBV3-1/TRBV3-2	TRBJ1-2	NA	CASSQGRTGVSGYTF	TGTGCCAGCAGCCAAGGCAGGACAGGGGTATCCGGCTACACCTTC
NA	15	TRBV7-2	TRBJ2-7	NA	CASSPAPQVAYEQYF	TGTGCCAGCAGCCCCGCCCCACAGGTAGCCTACGAGCAGTACTTC
NA	13	TRBV12-3/TRBV12-4	TRBJ1-5	NA	CASSSDFNQPQHF	TGTGCCAGCAGTTCCGACTTTAATCAGCCCCAGCATTTT
TRBD1	16	TRBV6-5	TRBJ1-1	NA	CASSYRRQGPNTEAFF	TGTGCCAGCAGTTACCGAAGACAGGGCCCGAACACTGAAGCTTTCTTT
NA	18	TRBV12-5	TRBJ2-7	few	CASGLAPLVKAHSYEQYF	TGTGCTAGTGGTTTGGCCCCCCTAGTTAAGGCGCACTCCTACGAGCAGTACTTC
TRBD1	16	TRBV24-1	TRBJ1-5	NA	CATSDPRQGSSQPQHF	TGTGCCACCAGTGATCCCCGACAGGGGTCTTCTCAGCCCCAGCATTTT
NA	15	TRBV7-9	TRBJ1-1	NA	CASSARDLMNTEAFF	TGTGCCAGCAGCGCTCGGGACTTAATGAACACTGAAGCTTTCTTT
NA	14	TRBV7-8	TRBJ1-1	once	CASSLEAAGPEAFF	TGTGCCAGCAGCTTAGAGGCCGCGGGCCCTGAAGCTTTCTTT
NA	13	TRBV7-2	TRBJ2-7	NA	CASSSRQLYEQYF	TGTGCCAGCAGCTCTCGACAGCTCTACGAGCAGTACTTC
NA	15	TRBV19	TRBJ1-5	NA	CASSTKGGGNQPQHF	TGTGCCAGTAGTACCAAGGGGGGGGGCAATCAGCCCCAGCATTTT
NA	15	TRBV7-9	TRBJ1-1	NA	CASSRSQDRNTEAFF	TGTGCCAGCAGCCGAAGCCAGGACAGGAACACTGAAGCTTTCTTT
TRBD1	16	TRBV5-6	TRBJ1-2	NA	CASSWTGGQSRRGYTF	TGTGCCAGCAGTTGGACAGGGGGCCAGAGCCGGCGTGGCTACACCTTC
NA	16	TRBV7-2	TRBJ2-2	NA	CASSLGLAVNTGELFF	TGTGCCAGCAGCTTAGGGCTGGCCGTTAACACCGGGGAGCTGTTTTTT
NA	12	TRBV6-5	TRBJ2-7	NA	CARRDSNYEQYF	TGTGCCAGAAGGGACTCAAACTACGAGCAGTACTTC
TRBD1	13	TRBV5-4	TRBJ1-3	NA	CASSSQGEDTIYF	TGTGCCAGCAGCTCTCAGGGGGAAGACACCATATATTTT
NA	11	TRBV24-1	TRBJ1-2	NA	CATSSGAGYTF	TGTGCCACCAGTTCAGGGGCTGGCTACACCTTC
NA	13	TRBV6-5	TRBJ2-2	NA	CASTGQLVGELFF	TGTGCCAGTACCGGACAGTTGGTCGGGGAGCTGTTTTTT
TRBD1	14	TRBV5-8	TRBJ1-6	NA	CASSSGQGDSPLHF	TGTGCCAGCAGCTCGGGACAGGGGGATTCACCCCTCCACTTT
TRBD1	15	TRBV11-2	TRBJ1-2	NA	CASSLAGTGRGGYTF	TGTGCCAGCAGCCTAGCCGGGACAGGGAGAGGTGGCTACACCTTC
TRBD2	14	TRBV27	TRBJ2-1	NA	CASTSGRPYNEQFF	TGTGCCAGCACCAGCGGGAGGCCCTACAATGAGCAGTTCTTC
NA	17	TRBV27	TRBJ1-6	NA	CASSPWPPGTDNSPLHF	TGTGCCAGCAGTCCCTGGCCCCCAGGGACTGACAATTCACCCCTCCACTTT
NA	13	TRBV19	TRBJ1-1	NA	CASSIGLSDEAFF	TGTGCCAGTAGTATAGGTCTGTCAGATGAAGCTTTCTTT
TRBD2	17	TRBV15	TRBJ2-3	NA	CATSRAQLAGIGDTQYF	TGTGCCACCAGCAGAGCCCAACTAGCGGGGATTGGGGATACGCAGTATTTT
TRBD1	14	TRBV6-5	TRBJ1-1	few	CASKQGASYTEAFF	TGTGCCAGTAAACAGGGGGCGTCTTACACTGAAGCTTTCTTT
NA	14	TRBV9	TRBJ1-1	NA	CASSVGPTGTEAFF	TGTGCCAGCAGCGTCGGCCCCACGGGCACTGAAGCTTTCTTT
NA	15	TRBV7-9	TRBJ1-3	once	CASSENAGVGNTIYF	TGTGCCAGCAGCGAGAACGCAGGGGTTGGAAACACCATATATTTT
NA	13	TRBV11-2	TRBJ2-4	NA	CASSSEGWNIQYF	TGTGCCAGCAGCTCCGAGGGTTGGAACATTCAGTACTTC
TRBD1	20	TRBV15	TRBJ2-4	NA	CATSREKETGVGLAKNIQYF	TGTGCCACCAGCAGAGAAAAGGAGACAGGGGTCGGACTGGCCAAAAACATTCAGTACTTC
NA	16	TRBV3-1/TRBV3-2	TRBJ2-1	NA	CASSQANGRNNNEQFF	TGTGCCAGCAGCCAAGCAAACGGGAGAAACAACAATGAGCAGTTCTTC
TRBD1	15	TRBV5-5	TRBJ2-7	NA	CASREGQGKSYEQYF	TGTGCCAGCAGGGAAGGACAGGGTAAATCCTACGAGCAGTACTTC
NA	14	TRBV10-3	TRBJ1-1	NA	CAISDARMNTEAFF	TGTGCCATCAGTGATGCCAGGATGAACACTGAAGCTTTCTTT
NA	13	TRBV14	TRBJ1-5	NA	CASSQAGGQPQHF	TGTGCCAGCAGCCAAGCGGGAGGTCAGCCCCAGCATTTT
NA	15	TRBV28	TRBJ1-2	few	CASGGARVGNYGYTF	TGTGCCAGCGGTGGGGCCAGGGTGGGGAACTATGGCTACACCTTC
TRBD1	13	TRBV6-2/TRBV6-3	TRBJ1-1	NA	CASNYDRVTEAFF	TGTGCCAGCAATTACGACAGGGTCACTGAAGCTTTCTTT
TRBD1	12	TRBV9	TRBJ2-4	NA	CASSGQGAIQYF	TGTGCCAGCAGCGGACAGGGAGCCATTCAGTACTTC
NA	17	TRBV1	TRBJ2-1	NA	CTSSLEVCLAGVVEQFF	TGCACCAGCAGCTTAGAGGTCTGCCTAGCGGGAGTTGTAGAGCAGTTCTTC
NA	17	TRBV6-2/TRBV6-3	TRBJ1-2	NA	CASSSPGHPTSNYGYTF	TGTGCCAGCAGTTCTCCAGGGCACCCAACCTCTAACTATGGCTACACCTTC
TRBD2	15	TRBV10-2	TRBJ2-7	NA	CASSRTSGSTYEQYF	TGCGCCAGCAGTAGGACTAGCGGGAGTACCTACGAGCAGTACTTC
NA	13	TRBV19	TRBJ2-5	NA	CASSLGGPETQYF	TGTGCCAGTAGTCTAGGCGGCCCGGAGACCCAGTACTTC
TRBD1	16	TRBV5-8	TRBJ1-1	NA	CASSGWTGVKNTEAFF	TGTGCCAGCAGCGGGTGGACAGGGGTGAAAAACACTGAAGCTTTCTTT